The T cell receptor beta chain under discussion was sequenced for a study of shared clonotypes between healthy human individuals. Study-level information: Three plates were used per donor for CD4 naive, three for CD4 memory, two for CD8 naive and one for CD8 memory.

An even split of each subset's genomic DNA across several immunoSEQ plates was performed. DNA at 200 ng, 25,000 to 35,000 T cell genomes, went into sorted-subset replicate PCRs. Clones were read by immunoSEQ multiplex PCR, and TCRdb kept only the in-frame ones, dropping some. The sample includes roughly 640,000 clones, more than 95% seen only once; the top ten take roughly 0.05%. The sequence derives from a woman aged 25 to 45 in good health. The sequenced sample consisted of naive CD4+ T cells sorted from blood. Subset noted: CD45RA+ positively selected.

The CDR3: CASSLIYRGADTQYF. For the CDR3, the DNA is TGTGCCAGCAGCCTAATATACAGGGGGGCAGATACGCAGTATTTT. The chain links TRBV6-5 to TRBJ2-3, with TRBD1 matching 8 bases. CDR3 length equals 15 residues. The V and J ends lost 6 bases and 4 bases, in that order; junction bases with no gene match: 9. Germline V lookup: CDR1 MNHEY, CDR2 SVGAGI.